The clone carrying this TCR beta chain has a single count. This specimen belongs to a study of blood T cell repertoires in COVID-19. Study overall: Samples taken during acute and convalescent COVID-19 were collected in the United States, Italy and Spain.

Germline assignment: CDR1 KGHDR and CDR2 SFDVKD. The junction had 5 bases not matched to a gene; V was cut back by 0 bases and J by 3 bases. The length of the CDR3 is 17 residues. Original methodology: Amplification of reference gene primers was used by the study to estimate nucleated cell counts. TCRdb keeps only in-frame clones here, not all; method: immunoSEQ multiplex PCR. That table furnishes V, J and clone size, whereas the DNA furnished D and trimming. The sample consists of over 250,000 clones, 70% to 90% of them appearing once. Source material: peripheral blood. This TCR derives from a woman aged 25 to 39 with acute or convalescent COVID-19. The V gene is TRBV24-1, the J gene TRBJ2-1, with 9 bases fitting TRBD2. CDR3 bases: TGTGCCACCAGTGATTTGAAGCGGGAGGCACTCTACAATGAGCAGTTCTTC. Amino acids: CATSDLKREALYNEQFF.